This record looks at one T cell receptor beta chain sequence and its context. Its specificity is unknown. This record belongs to a study of blood T cells in healthy people across ages. Whole-study findings and limits: Long-lived donors had more naive CD4+ cells and higher diversity than aged donors. Roughly linear age-related decline in beta diversity appeared, significant by age about 40. For the donors, CMV status was unknown and possibly confounded expanded clonotype changes.

Healthy Caucasians from Russia aged about 6 to 90 served as donors. With a J-beta primer mix and a sample-barcoded 5' primer, a second PCR ran 7 to 11 cycles. MiXCR was run by TCRdb on the 5' RACE reads, yielding one entry per CDR3 protein. Of 870,000 or so distinct CDR3 sequences listed, about 28% are singletons. The CDR3 runs 15 residues. CDR1 SGHVS and CDR2 FNYEAQ come from the germline V gene. V lost 0 bases and J lost 7, with 13 bases in between. The chain has TRBV7-6 and TRBJ2-1, with D possibly being TRBD2 (6 bases). The receptor's source is a woman of 80 years or more in good health. The sequenced sample consisted of blood. CDR3 sequence: CASSLAPGATNEQFF. The CDR3 DNA sequence: TGTGCCAGCAGCTTAGCGCCGGGAGCAACTAATGAGCAGTTCTTC.